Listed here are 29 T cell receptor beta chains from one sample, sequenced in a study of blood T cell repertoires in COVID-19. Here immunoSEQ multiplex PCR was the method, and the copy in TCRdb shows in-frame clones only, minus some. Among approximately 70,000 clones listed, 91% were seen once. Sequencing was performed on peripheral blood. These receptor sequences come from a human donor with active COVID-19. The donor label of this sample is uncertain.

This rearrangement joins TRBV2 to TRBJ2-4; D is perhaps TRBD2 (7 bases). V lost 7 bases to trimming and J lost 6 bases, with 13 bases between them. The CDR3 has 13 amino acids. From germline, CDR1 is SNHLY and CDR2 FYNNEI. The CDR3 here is CASIGGAGNIQYF. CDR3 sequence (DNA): TGTGCCAGCATAGGGGGGGCTGGAAACATTCAGTACTTC.

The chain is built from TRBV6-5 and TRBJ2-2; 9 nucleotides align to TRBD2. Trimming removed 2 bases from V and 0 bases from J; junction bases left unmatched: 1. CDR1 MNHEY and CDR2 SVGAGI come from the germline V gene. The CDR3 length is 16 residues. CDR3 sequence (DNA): TGTGCCAGCAGTTACGCGGGAGGGCCGAACACCGGGGAGCTGTTTTTT. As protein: CASSYAGGPNTGELFF.

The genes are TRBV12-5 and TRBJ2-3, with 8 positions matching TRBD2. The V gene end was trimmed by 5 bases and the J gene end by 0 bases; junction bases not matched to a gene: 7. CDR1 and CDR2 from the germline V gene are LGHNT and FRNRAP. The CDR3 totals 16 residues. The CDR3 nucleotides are TGTGCTAGTGGTCCCACTAGCGGAGCGAGCACAGATACGCAGTATTTT. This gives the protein CASGPTSGASTDTQYF.

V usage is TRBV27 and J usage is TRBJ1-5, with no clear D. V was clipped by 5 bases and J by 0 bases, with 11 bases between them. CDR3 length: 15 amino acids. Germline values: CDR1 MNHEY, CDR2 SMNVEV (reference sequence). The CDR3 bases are TGTGCCAGCAGTAGGGAGGGTTATAGCAATCAGCCCCAGCATTTT. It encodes CASSREGYSNQPQHF.

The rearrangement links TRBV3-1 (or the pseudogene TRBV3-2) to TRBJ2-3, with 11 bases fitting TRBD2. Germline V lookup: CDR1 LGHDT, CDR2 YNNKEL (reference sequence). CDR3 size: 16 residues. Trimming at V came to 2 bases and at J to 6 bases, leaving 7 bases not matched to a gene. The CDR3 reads CASSQSTSGSPDTQYF. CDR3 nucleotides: TGTGCCAGCAGCCAAAGTACTAGCGGGAGCCCGGATACGCAGTATTTT.

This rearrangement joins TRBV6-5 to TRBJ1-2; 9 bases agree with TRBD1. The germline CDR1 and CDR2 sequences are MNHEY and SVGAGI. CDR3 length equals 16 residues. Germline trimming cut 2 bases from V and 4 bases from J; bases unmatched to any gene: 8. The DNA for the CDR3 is TGTGCCAGCAGTTACCGAGGGACAGGGAGGACCTATGGCTACACCTTC. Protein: CASSYRGTGRTYGYTF.

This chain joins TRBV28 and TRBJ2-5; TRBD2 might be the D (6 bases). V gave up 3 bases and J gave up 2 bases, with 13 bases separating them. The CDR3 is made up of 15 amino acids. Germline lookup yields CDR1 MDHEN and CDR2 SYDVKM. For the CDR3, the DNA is TGTGCCAGCAGTTTCTCCCTAGCGCTACAAGAGACCCAGTACTTC. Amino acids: CASSFSLALQETQYF.

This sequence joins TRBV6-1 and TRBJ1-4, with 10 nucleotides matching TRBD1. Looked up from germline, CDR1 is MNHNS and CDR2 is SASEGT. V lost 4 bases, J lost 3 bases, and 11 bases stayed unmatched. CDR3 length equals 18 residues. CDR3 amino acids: CASSVDRGRTGSNEKLFF. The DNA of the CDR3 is TGTGCCAGCAGTGTCGACAGGGGGCGAACGGGATCTAATGAAAAACTGTTTTTT.

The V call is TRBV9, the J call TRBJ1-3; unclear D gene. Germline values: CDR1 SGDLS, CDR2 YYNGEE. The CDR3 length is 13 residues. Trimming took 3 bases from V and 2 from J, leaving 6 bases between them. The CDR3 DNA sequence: TGTGCCAGCAGCGAGGCGGCTGGAAACACCATATATTTT. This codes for CASSEAAGNTIYF.

The CDR3 here is CASSQSTPGDTQYF. In DNA form, the CDR3 reads TGCGCCAGCAGCCAATCAACTCCGGGGGATACGCAGTATTTT. V usage is TRBV4-1 and J usage is TRBJ2-3; perhaps TRBD2 as D (5 bases). The CDR3 is 14 amino acids. Germline lookup yields CDR1 MGHRA and CDR2 YSYEKL. V lost 2 bases and J 6 bases, leaving 12 bases between the germline ends.

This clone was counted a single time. The CDR3 DNA sequence: TGTGCCAGCAGCCCGGCGGGGGGCCCCTACGAGCAGTACTTC. This sequence encodes CASSPAGGPYEQYF. The chain carries TRBV28 and TRBJ2-7, with TRBD2 matching 8 bases. Germline CDR1 reads MDHEN; CDR2 reads SYDVKM. CDR3 length equals 14 residues. V dropped 6 bases and J dropped 2; count of bases not matched to a gene: 6.

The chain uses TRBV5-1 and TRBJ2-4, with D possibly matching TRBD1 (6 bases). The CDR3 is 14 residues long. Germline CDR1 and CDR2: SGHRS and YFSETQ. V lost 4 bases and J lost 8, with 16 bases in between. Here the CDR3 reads CASSPGTPLDIQYF. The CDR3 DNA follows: TGCGCCAGCAGCCCCGGGACACCCTTGGACATTCAGTACTTC.

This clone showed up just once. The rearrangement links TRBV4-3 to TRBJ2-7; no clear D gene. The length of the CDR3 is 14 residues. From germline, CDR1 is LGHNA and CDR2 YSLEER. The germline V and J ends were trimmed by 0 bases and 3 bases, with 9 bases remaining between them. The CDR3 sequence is CASSQDLLNYEQYF. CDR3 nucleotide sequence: TGCGCCAGCAGCCAAGATCTTTTAAACTACGAGCAGTACTTC.

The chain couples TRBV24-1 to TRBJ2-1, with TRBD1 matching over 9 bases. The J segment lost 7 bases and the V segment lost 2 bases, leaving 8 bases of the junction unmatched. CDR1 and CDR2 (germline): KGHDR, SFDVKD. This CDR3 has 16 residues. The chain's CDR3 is CATSDSTGGPTNEQFF. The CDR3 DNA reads TGTGCCACCAGTGATTCGACAGGGGGGCCTACGAATGAGCAGTTCTTC.

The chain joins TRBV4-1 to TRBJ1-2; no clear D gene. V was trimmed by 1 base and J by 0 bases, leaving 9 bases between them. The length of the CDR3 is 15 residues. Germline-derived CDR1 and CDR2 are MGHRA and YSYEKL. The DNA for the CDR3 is TGCGCCAGCAGCCAAGGAGGGCTGTCTAACTATGGCTACACCTTC. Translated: CASSQGGLSNYGYTF.

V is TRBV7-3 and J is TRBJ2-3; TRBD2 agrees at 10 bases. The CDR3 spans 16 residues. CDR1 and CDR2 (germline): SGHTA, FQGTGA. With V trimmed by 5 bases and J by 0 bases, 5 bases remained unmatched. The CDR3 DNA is TGTGCCAGCAGCCGACTAGCGGGCCGAAGCACAGATACGCAGTATTTT. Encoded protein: CASSRLAGRSTDTQYF.

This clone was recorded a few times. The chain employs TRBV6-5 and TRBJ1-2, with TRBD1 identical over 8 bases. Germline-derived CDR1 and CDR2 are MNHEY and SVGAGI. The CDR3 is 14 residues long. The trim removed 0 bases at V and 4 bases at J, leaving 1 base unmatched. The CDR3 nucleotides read TGTGCCAGCAGTTACTCGGACAGGGCCTATGGCTACACCTTC. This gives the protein CASSYSDRAYGYTF.

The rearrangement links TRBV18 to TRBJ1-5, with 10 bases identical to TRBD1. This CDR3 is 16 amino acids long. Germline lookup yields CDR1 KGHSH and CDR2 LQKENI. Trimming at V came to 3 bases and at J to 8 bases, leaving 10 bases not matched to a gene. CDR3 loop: CASSPQDRGQREPQHF. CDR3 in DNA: TGTGCCAGCTCACCCCAAGACAGGGGGCAAAGGGAGCCCCAGCATTTT. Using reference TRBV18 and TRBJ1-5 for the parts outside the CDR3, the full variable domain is NAGVMQNPRHLVRRRGQEARLRCSPMKGHSHVYWYRQLPEEGLKFMVYLQKENIIDESGMPKERFSAEFPKEGPSILRIQQVVRGDSAAYFCASSPQDRGQREPQHFGDGTRLSIL.

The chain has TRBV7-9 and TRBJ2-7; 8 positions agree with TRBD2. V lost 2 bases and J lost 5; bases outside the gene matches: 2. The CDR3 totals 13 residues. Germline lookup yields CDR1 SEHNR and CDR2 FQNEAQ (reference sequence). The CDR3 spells CASSLSGSHEQYF. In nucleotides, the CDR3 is TGTGCCAGCAGCTTAAGCGGGAGCCACGAGCAGTACTTC.

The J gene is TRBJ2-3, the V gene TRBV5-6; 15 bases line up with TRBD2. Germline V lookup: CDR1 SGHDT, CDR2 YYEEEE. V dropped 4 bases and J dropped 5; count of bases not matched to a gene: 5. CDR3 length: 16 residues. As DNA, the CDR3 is TGTGCCAGCAGCGAACCGGGACTAGCGGGAGGAGATACGCAGTATTTT. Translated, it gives CASSEPGLAGGDTQYF.

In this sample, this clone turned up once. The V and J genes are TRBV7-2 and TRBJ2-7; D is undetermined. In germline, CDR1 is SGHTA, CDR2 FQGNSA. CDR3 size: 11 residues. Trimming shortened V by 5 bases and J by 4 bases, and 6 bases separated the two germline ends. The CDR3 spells CASSPRYEQYF. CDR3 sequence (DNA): TGTGCCAGCAGCCCCAGGTACGAGCAGTACTTC. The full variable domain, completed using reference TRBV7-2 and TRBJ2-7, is GAGVSQSPSNKVTEKGKDVELRCDPISGHTALYWYRQSLGQGLEFLIYFQGNSAPDKSGLPSDRFSAERTGGSVSTLTIQRTQQEDSAVYLCASSPRYEQYFGPGTRLTVT.

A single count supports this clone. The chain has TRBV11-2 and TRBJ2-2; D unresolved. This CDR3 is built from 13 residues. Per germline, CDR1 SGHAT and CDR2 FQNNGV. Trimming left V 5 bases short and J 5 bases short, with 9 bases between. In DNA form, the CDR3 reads TGTGCCAGCAGCCGCCCCAGGACCGGGGAGCTGTTTTTT. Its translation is CASSRPRTGELFF.

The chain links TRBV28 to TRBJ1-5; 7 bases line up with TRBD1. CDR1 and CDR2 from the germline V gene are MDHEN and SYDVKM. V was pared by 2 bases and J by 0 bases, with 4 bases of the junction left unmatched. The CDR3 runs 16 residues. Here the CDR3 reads CASSLKPGGSNQPQHF. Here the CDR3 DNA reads TGTGCCAGCAGTTTAAAGCCAGGGGGTAGCAATCAGCCCCAGCATTTT.

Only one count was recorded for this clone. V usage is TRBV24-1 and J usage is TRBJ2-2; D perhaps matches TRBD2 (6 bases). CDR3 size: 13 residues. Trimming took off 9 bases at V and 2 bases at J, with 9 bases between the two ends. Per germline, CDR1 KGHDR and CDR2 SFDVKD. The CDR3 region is CATEEGNTGELFF. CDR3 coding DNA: TGTGCCACCGAGGAGGGTAACACCGGGGAGCTGTTTTTT.

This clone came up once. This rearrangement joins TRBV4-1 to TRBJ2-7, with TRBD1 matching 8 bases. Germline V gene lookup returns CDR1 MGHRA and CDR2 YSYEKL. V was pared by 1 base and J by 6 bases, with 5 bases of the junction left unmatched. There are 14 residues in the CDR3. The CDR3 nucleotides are TGCGCCAGCAGCCAAGCTCAGACAGGGGCCGAGCAGTACTTC. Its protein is CASSQAQTGAEQYF.

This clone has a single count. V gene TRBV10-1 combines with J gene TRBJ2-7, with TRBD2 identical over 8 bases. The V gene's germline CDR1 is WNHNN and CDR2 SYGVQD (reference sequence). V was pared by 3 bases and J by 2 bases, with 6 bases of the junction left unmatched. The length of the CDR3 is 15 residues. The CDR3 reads CASSDRGLAPYEQYF. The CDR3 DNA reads TGCGCCAGCAGTGACCGAGGACTAGCCCCCTACGAGCAGTACTTC.

CDR3 nucleotide sequence: TGCAGCGCGATCAGGGGGAACACTGAAGCTTTCTTT. It yields the protein CSAIRGNTEAFF. The V and J genes are TRBV29-1 and TRBJ1-1, with D possibly being TRBD1 (6 bases). The CDR3 extends over 12 amino acids. V was pared by 7 bases and J by 1 base, with 10 bases between. The germline CDR1 and CDR2 sequences are SQVTM and ANQGSEA.

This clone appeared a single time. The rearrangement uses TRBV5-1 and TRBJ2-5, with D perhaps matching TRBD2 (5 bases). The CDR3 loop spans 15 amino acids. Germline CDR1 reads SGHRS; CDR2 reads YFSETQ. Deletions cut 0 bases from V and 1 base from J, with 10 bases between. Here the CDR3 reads CASSLGAAIQETQYF. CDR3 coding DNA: TGCGCCAGCAGCTTGGGAGCGGCCATCCAAGAGACCCAGTACTTC.

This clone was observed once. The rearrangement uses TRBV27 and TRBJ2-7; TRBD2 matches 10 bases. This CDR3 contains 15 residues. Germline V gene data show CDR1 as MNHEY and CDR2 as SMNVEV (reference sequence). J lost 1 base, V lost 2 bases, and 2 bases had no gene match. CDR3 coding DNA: TGTGCCAGCAGTTTACGACTAGCGGGTTCCTACGAGCAGTACTTC. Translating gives CASSLRLAGSYEQYF.